What follows is one T cell receptor (beta chain) and its context. Its antigen remains unknown. Method: immunoSEQ multiplex PCR; TCRdb's copy keeps in-frame clones and lacks some. The data contain about 56,000 clones, approximately 83% of them singletons. The CDR3 is made up of 14 amino acids. CDR1 is SGHAT, CDR2 FQNNGV, per germline. V was pared by 6 bases and J by 1 base, with 4 bases of the junction left unmatched. The data were obtained in a study of T cell responses to AZD1222 COVID-19 vaccine. Across the study: Second doses at about 4 or about 12 weeks were pooled. General study points: Distributed over spike, vaccine-associated CD4 TCRs predominated at 160-218 and 743-854. Seropositivity was recorded at baseline in only a handful of AZD1222 recipients.

The chain uses TRBV11-2 and TRBJ2-7; TRBD1 matches at 9 bases. This receptor was identified in an adult in good health. Sequenced material: peripheral blood, taken on day 0 of AZD1222 vaccination. The CDR3 sequence: CASRYGQGSYEQYF. The CDR3 DNA reads TGTGCCAGCAGGTACGGACAGGGGTCCTACGAGCAGTACTTC.